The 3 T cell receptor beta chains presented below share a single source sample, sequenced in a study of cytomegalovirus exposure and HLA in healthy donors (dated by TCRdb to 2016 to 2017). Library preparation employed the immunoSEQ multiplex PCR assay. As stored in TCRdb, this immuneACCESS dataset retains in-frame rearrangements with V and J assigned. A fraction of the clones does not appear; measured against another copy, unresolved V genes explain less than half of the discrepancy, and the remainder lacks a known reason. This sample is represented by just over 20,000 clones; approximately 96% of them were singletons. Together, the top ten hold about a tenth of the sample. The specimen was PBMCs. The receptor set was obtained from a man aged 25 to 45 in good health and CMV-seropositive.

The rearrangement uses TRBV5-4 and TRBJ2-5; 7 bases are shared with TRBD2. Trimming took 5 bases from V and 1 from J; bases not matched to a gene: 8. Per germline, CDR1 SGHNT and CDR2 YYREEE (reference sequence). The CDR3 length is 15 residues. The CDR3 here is CASSPASGAQETQYF. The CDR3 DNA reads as TGTGCCAGCAGTCCCGCTAGCGGAGCCCAAGAGACCCAGTACTTC.

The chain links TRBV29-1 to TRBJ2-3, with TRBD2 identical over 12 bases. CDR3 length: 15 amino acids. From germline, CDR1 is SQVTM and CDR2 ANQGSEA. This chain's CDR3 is CSTPGLAGLTDTQYF. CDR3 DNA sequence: TGCAGTACCCCGGGACTAGCGGGCCTCACAGATACGCAGTATTTT.

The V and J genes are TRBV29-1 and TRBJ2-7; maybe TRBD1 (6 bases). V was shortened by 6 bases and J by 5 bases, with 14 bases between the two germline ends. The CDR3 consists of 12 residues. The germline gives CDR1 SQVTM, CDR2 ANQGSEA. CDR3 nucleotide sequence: TGCAGCGTGGACACAGGGTTCCACGAGCAGTACTTC. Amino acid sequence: CSVDTGFHEQYF.